The 21 T cell receptor beta chains given below trace back to one sample, sequenced in a study of tumor T cells in aggressive B-cell lymphoma (dated by TCRdb to 2016 to 2017). The library was produced with the immunoSEQ multiplex PCR assay. What TCRdb holds here is the immuneACCESS table cut down to in-frame rearrangements. Part of the clones is not present; checked against another copy, under half of the missing clones reflect an unresolved V gene, and the others are unexplained. The sample table lists about 9,800 clones, over 75% of them with a count of one. The leading ten clones occupy more than 4% of the sample. Sequencing was carried out using tumor tissue. The receptors derive from an adult with diffuse large B cell lymphoma.

This clone was found a few times. V usage is TRBV5-1 and J usage is TRBJ1-2, with D uncertain. V was trimmed by 1 base and J by 2 bases, leaving 9 bases between them. CDR3 length: 14 residues. The germline gives CDR1 SGHRS, CDR2 YFSETQ. The CDR3 DNA follows: TGCGCCAGCAGCTTGACAGACGGCAACTATGGCTACACCTTC. This encodes CASSLTDGNYGYTF.

The chain uses TRBV28 and TRBJ2-4, with D tentatively TRBD1 (7 bases). The ends were cut back, 7 bases at V and 4 bases at J, with 17 bases in the middle. CDR3 length: 15 amino acids. Germline loops: CDR1 MDHEN, CDR2 SYDVKM. The CDR3 DNA is TGTGCCAGCACCCGGGCGGGACAGTTTAAAAACATTCAGTACTTC. Translating it yields CASTRAGQFKNIQYF.

Only a few counts were recorded for this clone. The chain is built from TRBV19 and TRBJ1-5, with 7 nucleotides matching TRBD1. Per germline, CDR1 LNHDA and CDR2 SQIVND (reference sequence). This CDR3 region has 14 residues. With 6 bases clipped from V and 0 bases from J, the junction kept 2 bases outside the gene matches. CDR3 sequence reads: CASSRQGSNQPQHF. DNA for the CDR3: TGTGCCAGTAGCAGACAGGGTAGCAATCAGCCCCAGCATTTT. The variable domain in full, with the rest retrieved from reference TRBV19 and TRBJ1-5, is DGGITQSPKYLFRKEGQNVTLSCEQNLNHDAMYWYRQDPGQGLRLIYYSQIVNDFQKGDIAEGYSVSREKKESFPLTVTSAQKNPTAFYLCASSRQGSNQPQHFGDGTRLSIL.

The chain uses TRBV7-2 and TRBJ2-1; TRBD2 matches at 12 bases. The CDR3 has 17 amino acids. The germline V gene encodes CDR1 SGHTA and CDR2 FQGNSA. V lost 3 bases, J lost 4 bases, and 7 bases stayed unmatched. The CDR3 is CASSFLAGGGTYNEQFF. CDR3 bases: TGTGCCAGCAGCTTCCTAGCGGGAGGGGGTACTTACAATGAGCAGTTCTTC.

The chain links TRBV9 to TRBJ1-1; unclear D gene. The CDR3 loop spans 13 amino acids. Germline values: CDR1 SGDLS, CDR2 YYNGEE. Trimming cost V 0 bases and J 4 bases, with 7 bases left between them. Here the CDR3 DNA reads TGTGCCAGCAGCGTAGAGCTGAGCACTGAAGCTTTCTTT. Its translation is CASSVELSTEAFF. The full variable domain, rest sourced from reference TRBV9 and TRBJ1-1, is DSGVTQTPKHLITATGQRVTLRCSPRSGDLSVYWYQQSLDQGLQFLIQYYNGEERAKGNILERFSAQQFPDLHSELNLSSLELGDSALYFCASSVELSTEAFFGQGTRLTVV.

The J gene is TRBJ2-1, the V gene TRBV4-1; 7 positions agree with TRBD2. J lost 0 bases, V lost 0 bases, and 11 bases had no gene match. The germline CDR1 and CDR2 sequences are MGHRA and YSYEKL. There are 19 residues in the CDR3. The CDR3 loop reads CASSQDPRGGRVSYNEQFF. CDR3 DNA: TGCGCCAGCAGCCAAGATCCCCGGGGAGGGAGGGTCTCCTACAATGAGCAGTTCTTC.

The chain couples TRBV5-4 to TRBJ2-5; TRBD2 is a possible D gene (5 bases). Trimming stripped 2 bases from V and 0 bases from J, with 14 bases between. The length of the CDR3 is 16 residues. Per germline, CDR1 SGHNT and CDR2 YYREEE (reference sequence). In DNA, the CDR3 is TGTGCCAGCAGCTTAGACCTAGCTTCGTACCAAGAGACCCAGTACTTC. Its translation: CASSLDLASYQETQYF. Variable domain in full (rest from reference TRBV5-4 and TRBJ2-5): ETGVTQSPTHLIKTRGQQVTLRCSSQSGHNTVSWYQQALGQGPQFIFQYYREEENGRGNFPPRFSGLQFPNYSSELNVNALELDDSALYLCASSLDLASYQETQYFGPGTRLLVL.

The chain couples TRBV13 to TRBJ1-4, with TRBD1 matching over 8 bases. Germline CDR1 PRHDT, CDR2 FYEKMQ (reference sequence). The CDR3 runs to 14 residues. V lost 6 bases and J lost 0; bases outside the gene matches: 0. The DNA for the CDR3 is TGTGCCAGCAGGGGACAGGCAACTAATGAAAAACTGTTTTTT. Translated: CASRGQATNEKLFF.

The V and J genes are TRBV9 and TRBJ2-4, with D perhaps TRBD2 (6 bases). Between the trimmed V and J ends, which lost 0 bases and 7 bases, there was a span of 8 bases. The germline gives CDR1 SGDLS, CDR2 YYNGEE. The CDR3 runs 13 residues. The CDR3 sequence is CASSVDGGNIQYF. The CDR3 bases are TGTGCCAGCAGCGTAGATGGGGGGAACATTCAGTACTTC. Supplemented by reference TRBV9 and TRBJ2-4, the full variable domain reads DSGVTQTPKHLITATGQRVTLRCSPRSGDLSVYWYQQSLDQGLQFLIQYYNGEERAKGNILERFSAQQFPDLHSELNLSSLELGDSALYFCASSVDGGNIQYFGAGTRLSVL.

The V gene is TRBV5-1, the J gene TRBJ1-1, with a possible D match to TRBD1 (5 bases). The CDR3 loop spans 16 amino acids. V gave up 4 bases and J gave up 5 bases, with 21 bases separating them. Germline V gene sequence: CDR1 SGHRS, CDR2 YFSETQ. The CDR3 sequence: CASSQGPRTSSTEAFF. The CDR3 DNA reads as TGCGCCAGCAGCCAAGGGCCTAGGACATCGAGTACTGAAGCTTTCTTT.

The V and J genes are TRBV7-9 and TRBJ1-5, with 10 nucleotides matching TRBD1. The germline CDR1 and CDR2 sequences are SEHNR and FQNEAQ (reference sequence). V dropped 4 bases and J dropped 6; count of bases not matched to a gene: 9. CDR3 length: 16 residues. In DNA, the CDR3 is TGTGCCAGCAGCTCCTCACTGGGACAGGGGTCTCAGCCCCAGCATTTT. It specifies CASSSSLGQGSQPQHF.

V and J are TRBV10-3 and TRBJ2-7; 8 bases line up with TRBD1. CDR3 size: 13 residues. J lost 5 bases, V lost 9 bases, and 9 bases had no gene match. Looked up from germline, CDR1 is ENHRY and CDR2 is SYGVKD. The DNA for the CDR3 is TGTGCCATTAGCCTGACAGGGGAGGACGAGCAGTACTTC. The encoded protein is CAISLTGEDEQYF.

The chain combines TRBV7-2 with TRBJ2-3, with 7 bases matching TRBD1. The CDR3 is 17 residues long. After removal of 1 base from V and 1 base from J, the junction contained 8 bases not matched to a gene. Germline V gene sequence: CDR1 SGHTA, CDR2 FQGNSA. CDR3 loop: CASSLDGRGYGTDTQYF. Written as DNA, the CDR3 is TGTGCCAGCAGCTTAGATGGCAGGGGGTACGGCACAGATACGCAGTATTTT.

This chain links TRBV27 with TRBJ2-3; 11 bases fit TRBD2. The CDR3 spans 16 residues. V lost 3 bases and J lost 0; bases outside the gene matches: 2. Looked up from germline, CDR1 is MNHEY and CDR2 is SMNVEV (reference sequence). CDR3 DNA sequence: TGTGCCAGCAGTTTCCTAGCGGGAGGTAGCACAGATACGCAGTATTTT. Its translation is CASSFLAGGSTDTQYF.

The chain uses TRBV6-1 and TRBJ2-2; the D is unclear. Germline-derived CDR1 and CDR2 are MNHNS and SASEGT. The CDR3 loop spans 14 amino acids. V was clipped by 3 bases and J by 4 bases, with 9 bases between them. The chain's CDR3 is CASSERLGTGELFF. The CDR3 DNA reads as TGTGCCAGCAGTGAGCGGCTGGGCACCGGGGAGCTGTTTTTT.

The chain combines TRBV18 with TRBJ1-1, with D perhaps matching TRBD1 (6 bases). This CDR3 region has 14 residues. V lost 3 bases, J lost 7 bases, and 15 bases lay in between. In germline, CDR1 is KGHSH, CDR2 LQKENI. Here the CDR3 DNA reads TGTGCCAGCTCACCCGACAGGAACGGGTATGAAGCTTTCTTT. This codes for CASSPDRNGYEAFF.

The chain has TRBV29-1 and TRBJ1-1; maybe TRBD1 (6 bases). The germline gives CDR1 SQVTM, CDR2 ANQGSEA. There are 13 residues in the CDR3. V was pared by 5 bases and J by 2 bases, with 12 bases between. The CDR3 region is CSVPGQPNTEAFF. CDR3 in DNA: TGCAGCGTTCCCGGACAGCCAAACACTGAAGCTTTCTTT.

This CDR3 reads CASRRIAGNTIYF. The CDR3 DNA sequence: TGTGCCAGCAGGCGGATAGCTGGAAACACCATATATTTT. V usage is TRBV27 and J usage is TRBJ1-3; no reliable D call. Trimming pared 6 bases from V and 2 bases from J, leaving 8 bases between. The V gene's germline CDR1 is MNHEY and CDR2 SMNVEV (reference sequence). CDR3 length: 13 residues.

The V and J genes are TRBV6-5 and TRBJ1-2; tentatively, D is TRBD1 (5 bases). The ends were cut back, 6 bases at V and 0 bases at J, with 8 bases in the middle. The CDR3 runs to 13 residues. From germline, CDR1 is MNHEY and CDR2 SVGAGI. The CDR3 coding sequence is TGTGCCAGCAGCCTCAGGGCTAACTATGGCTACACCTTC. It translates to CASSLRANYGYTF.

About this clone: At one of its ends the junction is not consistent with the germline gene, which may arise from a read error. The genes are TRBV28 and TRBJ1-1; D gene ambiguous. This CDR3 region has 11 residues. Germline CDR1 MDHEN, CDR2 SYDVKM. CDR3 bases: TGTGTCAGCAGCCTCACAGATGAAGCTTTCTTT. Amino acid sequence: CVSSLTDEAFF.

The J gene is TRBJ2-7, the V gene TRBV5-3; 7 nucleotides align to TRBD2. TRBV5-3 is an ORF, and what it does is uncertain. The trim removed 8 bases at V and 4 bases at J, leaving 9 bases unmatched. The CDR3 runs 13 residues. The CDR3 DNA follows: TGTGCCAGCAAAAGCGGGGAGAAGTACGAGCAGTACTTC. Protein sequence: CASKSGEKYEQYF.